Listed here is a single TCR beta chain. This entry belongs to a study of OX40 agonist ivuxolimab in advanced cancers. Assay: immunoSEQ multiplex PCR; the TCRdb copy retains only in-frame clones and omits some. Here the sample spans more than 85,000 clones, 90% being singletons. The V end lost 3 bases, the J end lost 8 bases, and 17 bases lay between the germline ends. The V gene's germline CDR1 is SGHAT and CDR2 FQNNGV. The CDR3 covers 15 residues. The sample consisted of CD4+ or CD8+ T cells sorted from blood, taken in a trial of the OX40 agonist ivuxolimab. The chain joins TRBV11-2 to TRBJ2-1; the D call may be TRBD1 or TRBD2 (6 bases each). The receptor was isolated from an adult with an advanced solid tumor such as melanoma, head and neck, liver or kidney cancer. As DNA, the CDR3 is TGTGCCAGCAGCTTCGGGGGCGAAGAGTTTCATGAGCAGTTCTTC. The encoded protein is CASSFGGEEFHEQFF.